These 9 T cell receptor beta chains came from one sample sequenced in a study of T cell responses to AZD1222 COVID-19 vaccine. Measured with immunoSEQ multiplex PCR; TCRdb has only the in-frame clones, and not every one. In the table there are 100,000 to 150,000 clones, roughly 87% of which are singletons. The sample here was peripheral blood, taken on day 0 of AZD1222 vaccination. The receptors stem from an adult in good health.

The V call is TRBV4-1, the J call TRBJ1-4, with 7 bases identical to TRBD1. V trimming: 1 base; J trimming: 3 bases; junction bases outside the gene matches: 2. The CDR3 consists of 15 residues. Germline assignment: CDR1 MGHRA and CDR2 YSYEKL. This chain's CDR3 is CASSQVQGANEKLFF. The CDR3 DNA follows: TGCGCCAGCAGCCAAGTTCAGGGGGCTAATGAAAAACTGTTTTTT.

The chain links TRBV27 to TRBJ1-1; D not certain. The V end lost 1 base, the J end lost 5 bases, and 8 bases lay between the germline ends. The CDR3 has 13 residues. The V gene's germline CDR1 is MNHEY and CDR2 SMNVEV (reference sequence). The CDR3 sequence is CASSLYSSTEAFF. The CDR3 region has the DNA TGTGCCAGCAGTTTATATTCGAGTACTGAAGCTTTCTTT.

The J gene is TRBJ1-2, the V gene TRBV28; a possible D gene is TRBD1 (6 bases). Between the trimmed V and J ends, which lost 6 bases and 8 bases, there was a span of 16 bases. There are 13 residues in the CDR3. The germline CDR1 and CDR2 sequences are MDHEN and SYDVKM. CDR3 in DNA: TGTGCCAGCAGCAAGACAGGATATAAAGGCTACACCTTC. This gives the protein CASSKTGYKGYTF.

The chain carries TRBV7-3 and TRBJ1-2; possibly TRBD1 for D (5 bases). Deletions cut 2 bases from V and 7 bases from J, with 11 bases between. Germline V gene data show CDR1 as SGHTA and CDR2 as FQGTGA. CDR3 length: 13 residues. The CDR3 region is CASSLGQGGGYTF. In DNA, the CDR3 is TGTGCCAGCAGCTTAGGGCAGGGTGGTGGCTACACCTTC.

The chain joins TRBV24-1 to TRBJ1-1; D gene ambiguous. The CDR3 has 14 amino acids. Germline CDR1 is KGHDR and CDR2 is SFDVKD. With 4 bases removed from V and 2 bases from J, the gap between germline ends came to 10 bases. The CDR3 bases are TGTGCCACCAGTGACGATACAGAAAACACTGAAGCTTTCTTT. The encoded protein is CATSDDTENTEAFF.

The V and J genes are TRBV7-9 and TRBJ1-6; no firm D call. CDR1 and CDR2 (germline): SEHNR, FQNEAQ (reference sequence). This CDR3 spans 13 amino acids. The V end was cut by 5 bases, the J end by 10 bases, with 12 bases between. CDR3 sequence reads: CASSPSGESPLHF. The CDR3 DNA reads TGTGCCAGCAGCCCCTCCGGAGAATCACCCCTCCACTTT.

CDR3 loop: CAREAGKHF. CDR3 bases: TGTGCCAGAGAAGCAGGGAAACATTTT. V usage is TRBV5-4 and J usage is TRBJ1-5, with D perhaps TRBD1 (5 bases). The CDR3 covers 9 residues. V was cut by 8 bases and J by 16 bases, with 13 bases left in between. Germline-derived CDR1 and CDR2 are SGHNT and YYREEE (reference sequence). Full variable domain (rest looked up from reference TRBV5-4 and TRBJ1-5): ETGVTQSPTHLIKTRGQQVTLRCSSQSGHNTVSWYQQALGQGPQFIFQYYREEENGRGNFPPRFSGLQFPNYSSELNVNALELDDSALYLCAREAGKHFGDGTRLSIL.

The J gene is TRBJ1-5, the V gene TRBV5-1; 7 bases match TRBD1. Germline values: CDR1 SGHRS, CDR2 YFSETQ. CDR3 length: 15 amino acids. After removal of 3 bases from V and 0 bases from J, the junction contained 3 bases not matched to a gene. CDR3 nucleotides: TGCGCCAGCAGCTCGACAGGGTCTAGCAATCAGCCCCAGCATTTT. This encodes CASSSTGSSNQPQHF.

The chain combines TRBV7-9 with TRBJ2-5; 9 bases align to TRBD2. This CDR3 spans 15 amino acids. V gave up 6 bases and J gave up 1 base; unmatched junction bases: 6. Germline assignment: CDR1 SEHNR and CDR2 FQNEAQ (reference sequence). This chain's CDR3 is CASRPKRGAQETQYF. The CDR3 DNA sequence: TGTGCCAGCAGACCAAAGCGGGGGGCCCAAGAGACCCAGTACTTC.